This TCR beta chain was found in a study of blood T cell repertoires in COVID-19. Study in general: Specimens from acute and convalescent COVID-19 originated in the United States, Italy and Spain. Sample material is recorded as cDNA or gDNA derived from T cells, B-cell-depleted T cells, or PBMCs.

In the original processing: Researchers report that nucleated cell counts were estimated from reference gene primer amplification. Here immunoSEQ multiplex PCR was the method, and the copy in TCRdb shows in-frame clones only, minus some. The D gene and trimming were derived from the DNA, and the V and J assignments and clone size from that table. Of approximately 300,000 clones in the sample, around 80% were seen once. This CDR3 spans 14 amino acids. J is TRBJ2-2 and V is TRBV12-1; the listed D gene, TRBD1, was not tested against the DNA. TRBV12-1 is deemed a pseudogene. The sequencing sample was made of peripheral blood. This clonotype was obtained from a woman in her forties or fifties with acute or convalescent COVID-19. The CDR3 region has the DNA TGTGCCAGCAGATCAGGGGGTAACACCGGGGAGCTGTTTTTT. It specifies CASRSGGNTGELFF.